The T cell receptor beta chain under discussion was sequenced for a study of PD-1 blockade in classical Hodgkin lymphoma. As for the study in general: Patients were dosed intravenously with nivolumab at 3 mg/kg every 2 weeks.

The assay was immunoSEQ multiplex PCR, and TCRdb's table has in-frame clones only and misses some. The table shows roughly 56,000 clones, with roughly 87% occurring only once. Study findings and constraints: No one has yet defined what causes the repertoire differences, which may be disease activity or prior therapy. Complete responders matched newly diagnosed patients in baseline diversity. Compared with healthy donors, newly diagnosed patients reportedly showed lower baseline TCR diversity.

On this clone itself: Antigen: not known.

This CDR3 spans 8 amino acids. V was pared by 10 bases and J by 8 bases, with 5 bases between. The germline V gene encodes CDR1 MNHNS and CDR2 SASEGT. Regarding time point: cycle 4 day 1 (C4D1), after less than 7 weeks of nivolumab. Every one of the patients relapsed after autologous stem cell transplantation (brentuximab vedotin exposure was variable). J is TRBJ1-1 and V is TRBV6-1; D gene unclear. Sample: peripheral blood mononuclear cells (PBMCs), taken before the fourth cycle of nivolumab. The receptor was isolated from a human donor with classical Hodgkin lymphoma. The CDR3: CATPEAFF. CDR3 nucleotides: TGTGCCACCCCGGAAGCTTTCTTT.